A single T cell receptor beta chain is shown here with its context. Its antigen remains undetermined. No base qualities exist here, and no much larger clone lies one base off it. This record comes from a study of blood T cell repertoires in COVID-19 (dated by TCRdb to about 2020). The study in broad terms: Samples covering the acute and convalescent phases of COVID-19 were provided by collaborators in the United States, Italy and Spain. The material from the prospective study consisted of cDNA or gDNA derived from T cells, B-cell-depleted T cells, or PBMCs. Subjects who had been exposed to COVID-19, were actively infected with it, or had recovered from it provided the deeply sampled blood TCRbeta repertoires that made up the dataset. The repertoires were released in a freely available public database meant as a resource for research on the immune response to SARS-CoV-2. Samples were obtained from the ongoing ImmuneRACE study (first 160 participants) and from about 1,300 subjects provided by 6 global collaborators. A de-identified subject ID, COVID-19 status, age in years and sex were almost always included in the sample metadata. Where HLA class I and class II types were available, the types were taken from metadata supplied by the sample provider, not from assay-based typing.

Participants in the prospective study were enrolled through a virtual design, were aged 18 to 89 years, and lived in roughly 24 United States geographic areas. To assign participants to cohorts, the prospective study relied on clinical history that participants themselves reported in a screening survey and a study questionnaire. ImmuneRACE Cohort 3 recovered participants were defined by two consecutive negative NP/OP PCR tests, healthcare professional clearance, or symptom resolution. Each participant in the prospective study had whole blood, serum and a nasopharyngeal or oropharyngeal swab collected by mobile phlebotomists. Over a roughly two-month period, participants in the prospective study had the option of providing additional blood draws and questionnaires. Blood samples from the prospective study were shipped frozen or at room temperature prior to DNA extraction. Broad study findings and their caveats: Clinical and demographic metadata were provided uncurated, with the amount varying by source and participant.

The V and J ends are trimmed by 8 bases and 4 bases, leaving 16 bases between them. Sequences MDHEN (CDR1) and SYDVKM (CDR2) are obtained from the germline V gene. The CDR3 measures 14 amino acids from cysteine to phenylalanine. CDR3 DNA is the only sequence kept; it has 42 bases, read in frame from the first base. The immunoSEQ Assay, a bias-controlled multiplex PCR, was used to amplify TCRbeta CDR3 regions from genomic DNA. Processing in the source paper ran as follows. Within the assay, amplification of reference gene primers was used to estimate how many nucleated cells each sample contained. To quantify the absolute abundance of each unique TCRbeta CDR3 rearrangement, sequence reads were collapsed and filtered. Productive Simpson clonality was computed per sample as the square root of Simpson's diversity index over productive rearrangements. As stored in TCRdb, this immuneACCESS dataset retains in-frame rearrangements with V and J assigned. A fraction of the clones does not appear; measured against another copy, unresolved V genes explain less than half of the discrepancy, and the remainder lacks a known reason. The V and J calls and the clone size are those of that table, but D and trimming were determined from the DNA. In all, the sample holds 200,000 to 250,000 clones, and about four fifths of those were seen once. Roughly 6.2% of the sample belongs to the ten largest clones.

The chain employs TRBV28 and TRBJ2-3; TRBD1 might be the D gene, on 6 matching bases. The sequencing sample was made of PBMCs or T cells enriched from blood (not recorded which). The origin of this receptor is a woman in her thirties or forties who had recovered from COVID-19. The nucleotide sequence is given as TGTGCCAGCGAAAACAGGGAAGGCGCAGATACGCAGTATTTT. Its coded protein is CASENREGADTQYF. Extended through the reference TRBV28 and TRBJ2-3 proteins, this CDR3 yields the full variable domain: DVKVTQSSRYLVKRTGEKVFLECVQDMDHENMFWYRQDPGLGLRLIYFSYDVKMKEKGDIPEGYSVSREKKERFSLILESASTNQTSMYLCASENREGADTQYFGPGTRLTVL.